This entry features one TCR beta chain sequence. The data are from a study of T cell changes during pregnancy in multiple sclerosis. The table came from immunoSEQ multiplex PCR; TCRdb's copy has only in-frame clones and leaves some out. The repertoire includes nearly 80,000 clones, around 94% of them detected once, and about 0.22% sits in the top ten. Trimming took off 4 bases at V and 4 bases at J, with 17 bases between the two ends. CDR3 length equals 16 residues. Germline V gene data show CDR1 as SGHRS and CDR2 as YFSETQ. The chain carries TRBV5-1 and TRBJ2-2; weak D call: TRBD1 (5 bases). The TCR originated in a female donor with multiple sclerosis, enrolled in a pregnancy study. The sequenced sample was CD4+ T cells from peripheral blood mononuclear cells, obtained before pregnancy. The CDR3 DNA follows: TGCGCCAGCAGCCCGACAGTTACGGGTGGCACCGGGGAGCTGTTTTTT. Residues: CASSPTVTGGTGELFF.